The 28 T cell receptor beta chains below all came from one sample that was sequenced in a study of blood T cell repertoires in COVID-19. Assay used: immunoSEQ multiplex PCR; TCRdb lists only in-frame clones, some missing. The table lists more than 45,000 clones, 85% to 90% of them singletons. The sequenced sample consisted of peripheral blood. The receptors were gathered from a man between 60 and 75 years old with acute or convalescent COVID-19.

The V call is TRBV6-5, the J call TRBJ2-3; TRBD2 is a possible D gene (5 bases). The CDR3 sequence is 14 residues long. Looked up from germline, CDR1 is MNHEY and CDR2 is SVGAGI. The V end was cut by 8 bases, the J end by 3 bases, with 15 bases between. The CDR3 region is CASGSTTLTDTQYF. The CDR3 coding sequence is TGTGCCAGCGGCTCGACTACTCTTACAGATACGCAGTATTTT.

The chain carries TRBV19 and TRBJ2-3; 7 nucleotides match TRBD2. V dropped 5 bases and J dropped 2; count of bases not matched to a gene: 10. The germline V gene has CDR1 LNHDA and CDR2 SQIVND (reference sequence). This CDR3 spans 16 amino acids. The CDR3 here is CASSERTSINTDTQYF. The CDR3 region has the DNA TGTGCCAGTAGTGAGAGGACTAGTATTAACACAGATACGCAGTATTTT.

On this clone itself: The identical CDR3 is also encoded by other nucleotide sequences in the sample. V gene TRBV6-6 combines with J gene TRBJ2-7; TRBD1 aligns across 11 bases. V lost 8 bases to trimming and J lost 7 bases; unmatched junction nucleotides: 7. The CDR3 is made up of 13 amino acids. Per the germline V gene, CDR1 is MNHNY and CDR2 is SVGAGI (reference sequence). In nucleotides, the CDR3 is TGTGCCAGCCAGGGACAGGGGGTTTATGAGCAGTACTTC. It translates to CASQGQGVYEQYF.

The V call is TRBV2, the J call TRBJ1-4, with 11 bases aligning to TRBD1. Trimming took 4 bases from V and 7 from J; bases not matched to a gene: 2. Germline V gene data show CDR1 as SNHLY and CDR2 as FYNNEI. The CDR3 sequence is 14 residues long. CDR3 coding DNA: TGTGCCAGCAGTGTGGACAGGGGGCGTGAAAAACTGTTTTTT. Translation: CASSVDRGREKLFF.

This chain joins TRBV7-2 and TRBJ2-2; tentatively, D is TRBD2 (6 bases). The CDR3 runs 15 residues. With 5 bases removed from V and 3 bases from J, the gap between germline ends came to 13 bases. In germline, CDR1 is SGHTA, CDR2 FQGNSA. Here the CDR3 reads CASSPQGGDTGELFF. CDR3 coding DNA: TGTGCCAGCAGCCCCCAGGGCGGGGACACCGGGGAGCTGTTTTTT.

The rearrangement joins TRBV9 to TRBJ1-4, with 10 bases lining up with TRBD1. CDR3 length: 16 residues. The germline V gene has CDR1 SGDLS and CDR2 YYNGEE. The ends lost 0 bases at V and 6 bases at J; junction bases unmatched: 5. The CDR3 spells CASSVGDRGLDEKLFF. The CDR3 nucleotides read TGTGCCAGCAGCGTAGGCGACAGGGGGCTCGATGAAAAACTGTTTTTT. The complete variable domain, with remaining parts taken from reference TRBV9 and TRBJ1-4, reads DSGVTQTPKHLITATGQRVTLRCSPRSGDLSVYWYQQSLDQGLQFLIQYYNGEERAKGNILERFSAQQFPDLHSELNLSSLELGDSALYFCASSVGDRGLDEKLFFGSGTQLSVL.

The chain has TRBV21-1 and TRBJ2-2; TRBD2, as called in the table, went unchecked against the DNA. TRBV21-1 is a recognized pseudogene. This CDR3 region has 16 residues. The CDR3 is CASSKAARGGTGELFF. Here the CDR3 DNA reads TGTGCCAGCAGCAAAGCGGCCCGGGGGGGGACCGGGGAGCTGTTTTTT.

This clone appeared a single time. The CDR3 region is CASTTLAGTDTQYF. In nucleotides, the CDR3 is TGCGCCAGCACCACTTTAGCGGGCACAGATACGCAGTATTTT. This sequence joins TRBV5-1 and TRBJ2-3; D may be TRBD2 (6 bases). CDR1 and CDR2 from the germline V gene are SGHRS and YFSETQ. The germline V and J ends were trimmed by 6 bases and 1 base, with 12 bases remaining between them. The CDR3 covers 14 residues.

V gene TRBV5-4 combines with J gene TRBJ1-4, with D possibly TRBD1 on 6 matching bases. This CDR3 comprises 13 residues. The germline gives CDR1 SGHNT, CDR2 YYREEE (reference sequence). V lost 1 base and J 13 bases, leaving 14 bases between the germline ends. Written as DNA, the CDR3 is TGTGCCAGCAGCTTGCCGGGGGGCAAGGGACTGTTTTTT. Translating it yields CASSLPGGKGLFF.

The chain carries TRBV5-4 and TRBJ2-5, with 8 nucleotides matching TRBD1. The J segment lost 4 bases and the V segment lost 4 bases, leaving 15 bases of the junction unmatched. CDR1 and CDR2 (germline): SGHNT, YYREEE (reference sequence). This CDR3 comprises 17 residues. The CDR3 loop reads CASSPTGGSVLRETQYF. The CDR3 DNA follows: TGTGCCAGCAGCCCTACAGGGGGGAGCGTCTTAAGAGAGACCCAGTACTTC. The full variable domain, in which reference TRBV5-4 and TRBJ2-5 provide the parts outside the CDR3, is ETGVTQSPTHLIKTRGQQVTLRCSSQSGHNTVSWYQQALGQGPQFIFQYYREEENGRGNFPPRFSGLQFPNYSSELNVNALELDDSALYLCASSPTGGSVLRETQYFGPGTRLLVL.

This clone was recorded only once. The rearrangement joins TRBV6-2 or TRBV6-3 to TRBJ1-6; D is unresolved. The CDR3 extends over 14 amino acids. V was trimmed by 0 bases and J by 8 bases, leaving 8 bases between them. CDR1 is MNHEY, CDR2 SVGEGT, per germline. CDR3 DNA sequence: TGTGCCAGCAGTTACTCAATGAGGGATTCACCCCTCCACTTT. Residues: CASSYSMRDSPLHF.

This sequence joins TRBV15 and TRBJ1-1, with D hard to call. Germline CDR1 is LNHNV and CDR2 is YYDKDF (reference sequence). Trimming cost V 0 bases and J 1 base, with 6 bases left between them. The CDR3 runs 14 residues. The chain's CDR3 is CATSRDRGNTEAFF. CDR3 nucleotide sequence: TGTGCCACCAGCAGAGATCGAGGGAACACTGAAGCTTTCTTT.

V usage is TRBV10-3 and J usage is TRBJ1-2; 8 bases match TRBD1. This CDR3 is 12 amino acids long. From germline, CDR1 is ENHRY and CDR2 SYGVKD. Trimming took 5 bases from V and 6 from J; bases not matched to a gene: 2. CDR3 loop: CAISLTGDGYTF. Here the CDR3 DNA reads TGTGCCATCAGTTTGACAGGGGATGGCTACACCTTC.

The V call is TRBV9, the J call TRBJ2-1, with TRBD1 matching 7 bases. Germline trimming cut 4 bases from V and 5 bases from J; bases unmatched to any gene: 9. In germline, CDR1 is SGDLS, CDR2 YYNGEE. The CDR3 consists of 15 residues. CDR3 protein: CASSISGTVNNEQFF. CDR3 nucleotides: TGTGCCAGCAGCATCTCCGGGACAGTCAACAATGAGCAGTTCTTC.

The chain recombines TRBV28 with TRBJ1-2; possible D gene TRBD1, 6 bases. This CDR3 comprises 19 residues. Trimming took 6 bases from V and 7 from J, leaving 33 bases between them. Germline-derived CDR1 and CDR2 are MDHEN and SYDVKM. The CDR3: CASRPQRWGRLETRGGYTF. In nucleotides, the CDR3 is TGTGCCAGCAGACCCCAGAGGTGGGGGCGGCTAGAAACTAGGGGTGGCTACACCTTC.

This chain uses TRBV4-2 with TRBJ2-7, with 9 nucleotides matching TRBD2. V lost 0 bases and J lost 2; bases outside the gene matches: 2. Germline V CDR1 and CDR2: LGHNA, YNFKEQ. The CDR3 length is 15 residues. CDR3 sequence (DNA): TGTGCCAGCAGCCAAGAGCGGGGGGGCCCCTACGAGCAGTACTTC. The encoded protein is CASSQERGGPYEQYF.

The chain recombines TRBV9 with TRBJ1-2; D remains ambiguous. The germline gives CDR1 SGDLS, CDR2 YYNGEE. The CDR3 sequence is 13 residues long. Between the trimmed V and J ends, which lost 3 bases and 3 bases, there was a span of 9 bases. The CDR3 DNA follows: TGTGCCAGCAGCGACGACACCTACTATGGCTACACCTTC. Its translation is CASSDDTYYGYTF.

The chain has TRBV24-1 and TRBJ1-2; D call uncertain. Germline CDR1 KGHDR, CDR2 SFDVKD. This CDR3 is built from 14 residues. Trimming cost V 3 bases and J 3 bases, with 10 bases left between them. CDR3 sequence: CATSDNRRDYGYTF. The DNA of the CDR3 is TGTGCCACCAGTGATAATAGGCGGGACTATGGCTACACCTTC.

This chain connects TRBV27 to TRBJ1-5, with TRBD1 identical over 7 bases. Trimming removed 6 bases from V and 4 bases from J; junction bases left unmatched: 3. CDR1 is MNHEY, CDR2 SMNVEV, per germline (reference sequence). The CDR3 runs 13 residues. This CDR3 is CASRKTGNQPQHF. The CDR3, as DNA: TGTGCCAGCAGAAAGACAGGGAATCAGCCCCAGCATTTT.

V and J are TRBV7-3 and TRBJ2-1, with 11 bases aligning to TRBD1. J was trimmed by 6 bases and V by 5 bases; bases with no gene match: 6. In germline, CDR1 is SGHTA, CDR2 FQGTGA. This CDR3 is 15 amino acids long. The CDR3 bases are TGTGCCAGCAGCCTCGGACAGGGGGCATTCAATGAGCAGTTCTTC. It is translated as CASSLGQGAFNEQFF.

The CDR3 nucleotides are TGTGCCAGCAGCGCCCTGGGGGCAGGGCGCACTGAAGCTTTCTTT. Translated, it gives CASSALGAGRTEAFF. The chain couples TRBV7-2 to TRBJ1-1, with D perhaps matching TRBD1 (6 bases). CDR3 length: 15 amino acids. CDR1 SGHTA and CDR2 FQGNSA come from the germline V gene. V lost 5 bases to trimming and J lost 4 bases, with 17 bases between them.

The DNA of the CDR3 is TGTGCCAGCAGAATCGGACTAGCGGGGGAGCAGTACTTC. Translation gives CASRIGLAGEQYF. V usage is TRBV12-3 or TRBV12-4 and J usage is TRBJ2-7, with TRBD2 matching 12 bases. The J segment lost 7 bases and the V segment lost 6 bases, leaving 4 bases of the junction unmatched. This CDR3 has 13 residues.

The CDR3 sequence: CASSFGGYAGNTEAFF. The CDR3 DNA is TGTGCCAGCAGCTTTGGGGGCTACGCCGGGAACACTGAAGCTTTCTTT. The V gene is TRBV13, the J gene TRBJ1-1, with a weak D call TRBD1 (6 bases). CDR3 length: 16 amino acids. Germline loops: CDR1 PRHDT, CDR2 FYEKMQ (reference sequence). V shed 3 bases and J shed 1 base, with 15 bases lying between them.

This chain uses TRBV4-2 with TRBJ2-1, with 12 bases lining up with TRBD2. The ends lost 2 bases at V and 3 bases at J; junction bases unmatched: 5. CDR3 size: 17 residues. In germline, CDR1 is LGHNA, CDR2 YNFKEQ. DNA for the CDR3: TGTGCCAGCAGCCAATCTAGCGGGGGGGCGGTCTACAATGAGCAGTTCTTC. The encoded protein is CASSQSSGGAVYNEQFF.

The gene calls are TRBV4-2 and TRBJ2-7; 7 positions match TRBD2. The CDR3 is 15 amino acids. Germline loops: CDR1 LGHNA, CDR2 YNFKEQ. V lost 0 bases to trimming and J lost 2 bases; unmatched junction nucleotides: 4. CDR3 DNA: TGTGCCAGCAGCCAAGAAAAGCGGGGACCCTACGAGCAGTACTTC. Its translation: CASSQEKRGPYEQYF.

This chain uses TRBV28 with TRBJ2-7; tentatively, D is TRBD2 (5 bases). With 8 bases removed from V and 0 bases from J, the gap between germline ends came to 8 bases. Germline CDR1 and CDR2: MDHEN and SYDVKM. CDR3 length equals 12 residues. CDR3 region: CASRAGSYEQYF. Written as DNA, the CDR3 is TGTGCCAGCCGGGCGGGCTCCTACGAGCAGTACTTC. The variable domain in full, with the rest retrieved from reference TRBV28 and TRBJ2-7, is DVKVTQSSRYLVKRTGEKVFLECVQDMDHENMFWYRQDPGLGLRLIYFSYDVKMKEKGDIPEGYSVSREKKERFSLILESASTNQTSMYLCASRAGSYEQYFGPGTRLTVT.

The genes are TRBV20-1 and TRBJ1-1; D is uncertain. Trimming took 3 bases from V and 0 from J, leaving 8 bases between them. Germline V lookup: CDR1 DFQATT, CDR2 SNEGSKA (reference sequence). This CDR3 has 13 residues. In DNA, the CDR3 is TGCAGTGCTAGTGCCCAATTGAACACTGAAGCTTTCTTT. Translating gives CSASAQLNTEAFF.

This rearrangement joins TRBV11-2 to TRBJ1-1; 7 nucleotides align to TRBD1. Germline CDR1 and CDR2: SGHAT and FQNNGV. There are 15 residues in the CDR3. V was pared by 5 bases and J by 4 bases, with 10 bases of the junction left unmatched. CDR3 sequence: CASSGDRVSSTEAFF. CDR3 DNA sequence: TGTGCCAGCAGCGGAGACAGGGTTTCGAGCACTGAAGCTTTCTTT.